The clone carrying this T cell receptor (beta chain) was detected only once. The antigen remains undetermined. This entry is derived from a study of T cell responses to AZD1222 COVID-19 vaccine. Germline V lookup: CDR1 SGHVS, CDR2 FQNEAQ. The CDR3 totals 15 residues. Trimming at V came to 2 bases and at J to 7 bases, leaving 7 bases not matched to a gene. Whole-study results and caveats: Just a handful of AZD1222 recipients were seropositive at baseline.

Profiling relied on immunoSEQ multiplex PCR, and the TCRdb table lists in-frame clones only, not all of them. The sample holds more than 95,000 clones; 88% are singletons and the top ten take roughly 4.4%. The sequencing here drew on peripheral blood, taken on day 0 of AZD1222 vaccination. The chain links TRBV7-8 to TRBJ1-4, with 7 bases identical to TRBD1. This sequence originates from an adult in good health. CDR3 bases: TGTGCCAGCAGCTTATCGAGGGGGCTGGTTGAAAAACTGTTTTTT. Translation: CASSLSRGLVEKLFF.